This is a list of T cell receptor beta chains from one sample in a study of PD-L1 blockade in urothelial cancer. The repertoire was sequenced with immunoSEQ multiplex PCR; TCRdb's copy has only in-frame clones and lacks some. Among about 72,000 clones listed, approximately 86% were seen once. The sample consisted of PBMCs, taken around atezolizumab (anti-PD-L1) treatment. The receptors were sampled from a man aged 55 to 70 with urothelial cancer. The CDR3 runs from the conserved cysteine through the conserved F or W. Fields, in order: clone size, J gene, V gene, D gene, CDR3 protein, CDR3 DNA. The D gene is left open where the match is weak. The listing skips clone size in some rows; elsewhere it reads once, few, many or a size class.

-	TRBJ2-3	TRBV2	-	CASSGTTDTQYF	TGTGCCAGCAGTGGGACTACAGATACGCAGTATTTT
few	TRBJ2-7	TRBV5-1	TRBD1	CASSSRDRGGYEQYF	TGCGCCAGCAGCTCCCGGGACAGGGGGGGCTACGAGCAGTACTTC
-	TRBJ2-1	TRBV5-4	TRBD2	CASSPRTSGGGEQFF	TGTGCCAGCAGCCCCCGGACTAGCGGGGGAGGTGAGCAGTTCTTC
-	TRBJ2-3	TRBV6-5	TRBD2	CASRYSAGRTDTQYF	TGTGCCAGCAGATACTCAGCGGGGCGCACAGATACGCAGTATTTT
-	TRBJ2-1	TRBV28	-	CASSLRAVYNEQFF	TGTGCCAGCAGTTTGCGGGCGGTTTACAATGAGCAGTTCTTC
-	TRBJ2-3	TRBV10-2	TRBD2	CASIPTSGFTDTQYF	TGCGCCAGCATCCCGACTAGCGGCTTCACAGATACGCAGTATTTT
-	TRBJ2-7	TRBV11-2	TRBD1	CASSFWTGGTSYEQYF	TGTGCCAGCAGCTTTTGGACAGGGGGGACCTCCTACGAGCAGTACTTC
-	TRBJ2-1	TRBV7-2	TRBD2	CASSLVISGVNEQFF	TGTGCCAGCAGCTTAGTTATTAGCGGGGTCAATGAGCAGTTCTTC
once	TRBJ2-2	TRBV4-1	-	CASSQVRSANTGELFF	TGCGCCAGCAGCCAAGTACGCAGCGCGAACACCGGGGAGCTGTTTTTT
-	TRBJ1-1	TRBV18	TRBD1	CASSSTAGTGVFEAFF	TGTGCCAGCTCATCTACCGCCGGGACAGGGGTTTTTGAAGCTTTCTTT
-	TRBJ2-1	TRBV5-5	-	CASSPLTTRHEQFF	TGTGCCAGCAGCCCCCTGACTACCCGACATGAGCAGTTCTTC
once	TRBJ2-3	TRBV2	-	CASSTQGSDTQYF	TGTGCCAGCAGTACACAGGGTTCAGATACGCAGTATTTT
-	TRBJ2-1	TRBV6-4	TRBD1	CASSGGDRDNEQFF	TGTGCCAGCAGTGGGGGGGACAGGGACAATGAGCAGTTCTTC
-	TRBJ2-3	TRBV5-1	TRBD2	CASRLAATTDTQYF	TGCGCCAGCCGACTAGCGGCTACCACAGATACGCAGTATTTT
few	TRBJ1-2	TRBV25-1	TRBD1	CASSEFGQGAQNYGYTF	TGTGCCAGCAGTGAATTTGGACAGGGGGCGCAGAACTATGGCTACACCTTC
-	TRBJ2-7	TRBV7-9	-	CASSLWAPAYEQYF	TGTGCCAGCAGCTTATGGGCCCCGGCATACGAGCAGTACTTC
-	TRBJ2-3	TRBV19	TRBD1	CASSTRDRGTDTQYF	TGTGCCAGTAGTACCCGGGACAGGGGAACAGATACGCAGTATTTT